This is a list of T cell receptor beta chains from one sample in a study of STAT3 mutations in large granular lymphocyte leukemia. Libraries were prepared by immunoSEQ multiplex PCR; TCRdb keeps only in-frame clonotypes and omits some of them. The sample holds under 35,000 clones; about three quarters are singletons and the top ten take approximately 30%. The sample consisted of peripheral blood mononuclear cells. The receptor set was obtained from a woman in her 50s with T-cell large granular lymphocyte leukemia. Some clones in this sample may be carry-over from other donors' samples. Each CDR3 is given with its conserved first and last residue. Fields, in order: CDR3 DNA, CDR3 protein, V gene, D gene, J gene, clone size. The D gene is left open where the match is weak. For some rows the clone size is stated as once, few or many, or as a class when expanded; others skip it.

CDR3nt: TGTGCCAGCTCACCAGTTGGAACTAACTATGGCTACACCTTC; CDR3aa: CASSPVGTNYGYTF; v_gene: TRBV18; d_gene: .; j_gene: TRBJ1-2; abundance: once
CDR3nt: TGTGCCAGCAGCTCAAGACAAAACTATGGCTACACCTTC; CDR3aa: CASSSRQNYGYTF; v_gene: TRBV7-9; d_gene: .; j_gene: TRBJ1-2; abundance: .
CDR3nt: TGTGCCAGCTCACCACAGGAGTCCAATCAGCCCCAGCATTTT; CDR3aa: CASSPQESNQPQHF; v_gene: TRBV18; d_gene: .; j_gene: TRBJ1-5; abundance: .
CDR3nt: TGTGCCAGTAGTCGACAGGGGGCGGAAGATACGCAGTATTTT; CDR3aa: CASSRQGAEDTQYF; v_gene: TRBV19; d_gene: TRBD1; j_gene: TRBJ2-3; abundance: .
CDR3nt: TGTGCCAGCAGCTTACCCCCAGGTAGCGGGAGATCGGGTGAGCAGTTCTTC; CDR3aa: CASSLPPGSGRSGEQFF; v_gene: TRBV7-2; d_gene: TRBD2; j_gene: TRBJ2-1; abundance: .
CDR3nt: TGTGCCAGTAGGCCGGGACAGGGAACACCCTACGAGCAGTACTTC; CDR3aa: CASRPGQGTPYEQYF; v_gene: TRBV19; d_gene: TRBD1; j_gene: TRBJ2-7; abundance: .
CDR3nt: TGTGCCAGCAGGGGGACTAGCGGTAGCTCCTACGAGCAGTACTTC; CDR3aa: CASRGTSGSSYEQYF; v_gene: TRBV27; d_gene: TRBD2; j_gene: TRBJ2-7; abundance: .
CDR3nt: TGTGCCAGCGGGCCTAGGGAAAAGGCTGAAGCTTTCTTT; CDR3aa: CASGPREKAEAFF; v_gene: TRBV5-4; d_gene: .; j_gene: TRBJ1-1; abundance: .
CDR3nt: TGTGCCAGCAGCTTAGACTCCTACAATGAGCAGTTCTTC; CDR3aa: CASSLDSYNEQFF; v_gene: TRBV11-2; d_gene: .; j_gene: TRBJ2-1; abundance: .
CDR3nt: TGTGCCAGCAGCTTGGCCTTTCTAGCGGGTGGAGTCGATACGCAGTATTTT; CDR3aa: CASSLAFLAGGVDTQYF; v_gene: TRBV5-8; d_gene: TRBD2; j_gene: TRBJ2-3; abundance: .
CDR3nt: TGCGCCAGCAGCAAACGACAGTCGAACACTGAAGCTTTCTTT; CDR3aa: CASSKRQSNTEAFF; v_gene: TRBV5-1; d_gene: .; j_gene: TRBJ1-1; abundance: .
CDR3nt: TGTGCCAGCAGCTTAGAGGGACTAGCGGGCGCTTACAATGAGCAGTTCTTC; CDR3aa: CASSLEGLAGAYNEQFF; v_gene: TRBV7-2; d_gene: TRBD2; j_gene: TRBJ2-1; abundance: .
CDR3nt: TGTGCCACCAGCAGAGCCCGAGGCGGGAGGGGGAATGAGCAGTTCTTC; CDR3aa: CATSRARGGRGNEQFF; v_gene: TRBV15; d_gene: TRBD2; j_gene: TRBJ2-1; abundance: .
CDR3nt: TGTGCCAGCAGCTTGCGGAGGACTAAGACCGGGGAGCTGTTTTTT; CDR3aa: CASSLRRTKTGELFF; v_gene: TRBV5-8; d_gene: .; j_gene: TRBJ2-2; abundance: .
CDR3nt: TGCGCCAGCAGCCAAGATGGTCGGGGGGTTCAAGAGACTCAGTACTTC; CDR3aa: CASSQDGRGVQETQYF; v_gene: TRBV4-1; d_gene: TRBD2; j_gene: TRBJ2-5; abundance: .
CDR3nt: TGTGCTAGCAGCTTAGTAGGAGTAAGCGAGCAGTACTTC; CDR3aa: CASSLVGVSEQYF; v_gene: TRBV7-7; d_gene: .; j_gene: TRBJ2-7; abundance: .
CDR3nt: TGTGCCAGCAGCCTCCTAGCGGGAGGTTACGAGCAGTACTTC; CDR3aa: CASSLLAGGYEQYF; v_gene: TRBV5-5; d_gene: TRBD2; j_gene: TRBJ2-7; abundance: once
CDR3nt: TGCGCCAGCAGCCTGGGGGCAGGCCTGATGAACACTGAAGCTTTCTTT; CDR3aa: CASSLGAGLMNTEAFF; v_gene: TRBV5-1; d_gene: .; j_gene: TRBJ1-1; abundance: .
CDR3nt: TGCAGCGTTGTTTCTAGGAGCTCCTACAATGAGCAGTTCTTC; CDR3aa: CSVVSRSSYNEQFF; v_gene: TRBV29-1; d_gene: .; j_gene: TRBJ2-1; abundance: once
CDR3nt: TGTGCCAGCAGTTTGGGCAGCTCGGGCATTCAGTACTTC; CDR3aa: CASSLGSSGIQYF; v_gene: TRBV27; d_gene: .; j_gene: TRBJ2-4; abundance: .
CDR3nt: TGCAGTGCTAGAGTCGGTTATGGCTACACCTTC; CDR3aa: CSARVGYGYTF; v_gene: TRBV20-1; d_gene: .; j_gene: TRBJ1-2; abundance: few
CDR3nt: TGCAGCGTTGAAAGAGGGGCAGGGGAGACCCAGTACTTC; CDR3aa: CSVERGAGETQYF; v_gene: TRBV29-1; d_gene: .; j_gene: TRBJ2-5; abundance: once
CDR3nt: TGTGCCAGCAGTTTATCGCCGGGATATAGCAATCAGCCCCAGCATTTT; CDR3aa: CASSLSPGYSNQPQHF; v_gene: TRBV27; d_gene: .; j_gene: TRBJ1-5; abundance: .
CDR3nt: TGTGCTAGCAGCTTAGGTCAGGGCCTCGAGCAGTACTTC; CDR3aa: CASSLGQGLEQYF; v_gene: TRBV7-7; d_gene: .; j_gene: TRBJ2-7; abundance: few
CDR3nt: TGTGCCAGCAGCCAACTGGGCGAGCAGTACTTC; CDR3aa: CASSQLGEQYF; v_gene: TRBV5-4; d_gene: .; j_gene: TRBJ2-7; abundance: .
CDR3nt: TGTGCCAGCAGCTTTAGCCTTTCCTCCTACAATGAGCAGTTCTTC; CDR3aa: CASSFSLSSYNEQFF; v_gene: TRBV5-4; d_gene: .; j_gene: TRBJ2-1; abundance: .
CDR3nt: TGCGCCAGCAGCCAAGAGGAGGGACTCCTCTACGAGCAGTACTTC; CDR3aa: CASSQEEGLLYEQYF; v_gene: TRBV4-3; d_gene: .; j_gene: TRBJ2-7; abundance: .
CDR3nt: TGTGCCAGCAGTGTAAGCGGGGGTCACAATGAGCAGTTCTTC; CDR3aa: CASSVSGGHNEQFF; v_gene: TRBV25-1; d_gene: TRBD2; j_gene: TRBJ2-1; abundance: .
CDR3nt: TGTGCCAGCAGCTTATCTGAGGCCACCTACGAGCAGTACTTC; CDR3aa: CASSLSEATYEQYF; v_gene: TRBV11-1; d_gene: .; j_gene: TRBJ2-7; abundance: few
CDR3nt: TGTGCCAGCAGCCCGGGACAGGGCGATACCGGGGAGCTGTTTTTT; CDR3aa: CASSPGQGDTGELFF; v_gene: TRBV5-4; d_gene: TRBD1; j_gene: TRBJ2-2; abundance: .
CDR3nt: TGTGCTAGTGGTTCCACACCTGAGGGGGGCAGGAGACAAGAGACCCAGTACTTC; CDR3aa: CASGSTPEGGRRQETQYF; v_gene: TRBV12-5; d_gene: .; j_gene: TRBJ2-5; abundance: .
CDR3nt: TGTGCCAGCAGTGCCGGGAGTCGGGGTTCTTATGGCTACACCTTC; CDR3aa: CASSAGSRGSYGYTF; v_gene: TRBV25-1; d_gene: .; j_gene: TRBJ1-2; abundance: .
CDR3nt: TGTGCCAGTAGTATTTCGACAGCCTATGGCTACACCTTC; CDR3aa: CASSISTAYGYTF; v_gene: TRBV19; d_gene: .; j_gene: TRBJ1-2; abundance: .
CDR3nt: TGTGCCTGGAGTCACTCTCCGGGACAGGTGAATGAAAAACTGTTTTTT; CDR3aa: CAWSHSPGQVNEKLFF; v_gene: TRBV30; d_gene: TRBD1; j_gene: TRBJ1-4; abundance: .
CDR3nt: TGTGCCAGCTCATTCCGGACAGGGTACACCACTGAAGCTTTCTTT; CDR3aa: CASSFRTGYTTEAFF; v_gene: TRBV18; d_gene: TRBD1; j_gene: TRBJ1-1; abundance: .
CDR3nt: TGTGCCAGCACGGACGCAGCGGGAGCTCAGAGCTCCTACAATGAGCAGTTCTTC; CDR3aa: CASTDAAGAQSSYNEQFF; v_gene: TRBV5-6; d_gene: TRBD2; j_gene: TRBJ2-1; abundance: .
CDR3nt: TGCGCCAGCAGCCAAGATCAAAATCCGCGGAGGGGTGGCTACACCTTC; CDR3aa: CASSQDQNPRRGGYTF; v_gene: TRBV4-3; d_gene: .; j_gene: TRBJ1-2; abundance: .